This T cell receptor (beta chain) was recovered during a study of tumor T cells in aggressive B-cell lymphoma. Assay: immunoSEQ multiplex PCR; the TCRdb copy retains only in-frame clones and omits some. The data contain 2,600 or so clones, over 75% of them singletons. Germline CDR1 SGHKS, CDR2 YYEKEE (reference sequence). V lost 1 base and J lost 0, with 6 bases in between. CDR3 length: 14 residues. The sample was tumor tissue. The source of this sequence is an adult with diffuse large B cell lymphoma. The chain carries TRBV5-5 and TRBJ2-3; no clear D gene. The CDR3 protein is CASSLLTSTDTQYF. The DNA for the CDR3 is TGTGCCAGCAGCTTGCTAACTAGCACAGATACGCAGTATTTT.